This T cell receptor beta chain was documented in a study of T cells in tumors and immune-related adverse events listed by TCRdb under 2021. Concerning this clone itself: No cognate antigen has been identified for it. No base quality information exists; no much larger clone differs at one position.

From the cysteine through the phenylalanine, the CDR3 covers 13 amino acids. Only the CDR3 DNA is retained, 39 bases long and in frame from the first base. The germline V gene (reference sequence) yields WNHNN for CDR1 and SYGVQD for CDR2. Deletion took 2 bases off V and 5 bases off J, with a span of 9 bases between the germline ends. The TCR beta locus was amplified and sequenced using the immunoSEQ assay, from which bulk TCR Vbeta CDR3 data were obtained. Per the source publication's procedure: Non-productive CDR3s, sequences shorter than 7 amino acids, and those not starting with C or ending with F/W were excluded. Analysis was restricted to specimens with at least 1000 reads, and each clonotype was defined at the amino acid level. Clonality was calculated as 1 minus Pielou's evenness. To equalize library sizes, abundance-weighted random subsampling with replacement was performed and repeated 100 times so that 95% confidence intervals could be reported. Repertoire overlap was quantified with the Morisita overlap index, and the top 40 clones per specimen were checked for overlap with the irAE. TCRdb provides this immuneACCESS table in a form limited to in-frame rearrangements. Some clones are lacking; in checked studies, under half of them reflect an unresolved V gene, and why the rest are absent is not known. That table gives V, J and clone size, and the DNA gave D and trimming. The sample table holds about 22,000 clones, of which around 90% were seen once. The ten biggest clones cover about 1.5% of the sample.

The treatment or condition label corresponds to: nivolumab (PD-1 blockade) given before sampling. The DNeasy Blood and Tissue Kit was used to extract DNA from formalin-fixed paraffin-embedded specimens. The sample in question was lymph node tissue, obtained from a patient treated with anti-PD-1 therapy. This TCR was recovered from a female donor with metastatic renal cell carcinoma. Recombination connected TRBV10-1 to TRBJ1-1; the D gene cannot be named for sure. The CDR3 region has the sequence CASSERPGTEAFF. The nucleotide sequence reads as follows: TGCGCCAGCAGTGAGAGACCGGGGACTGAAGCTTTCTTT.